This T cell receptor (beta chain) was captured by sequencing in a study of blood T cell repertoires in COVID-19. The table came from immunoSEQ multiplex PCR; TCRdb's copy has only in-frame clones and leaves some out. The table includes approximately 40,000 clones, just under 90% detected once. The CDR3 covers 13 residues. V was pared by 1 base and J by 5 bases, with 10 bases between. CDR1 and CDR2 (germline): SGDLS, YYNGEE. The sequencing sample was made of peripheral blood. The gene calls are TRBV9 and TRBJ2-7; TRBD1 might be the D (5 bases). This sequence was found in a man aged 40-49 years with COVID-19, enrolled during active disease. CDR3 in DNA: TGTGCCAGCAGCGTATGGGGCTCGCACGAGCAGTACTTC. Translation: CASSVWGSHEQYF.